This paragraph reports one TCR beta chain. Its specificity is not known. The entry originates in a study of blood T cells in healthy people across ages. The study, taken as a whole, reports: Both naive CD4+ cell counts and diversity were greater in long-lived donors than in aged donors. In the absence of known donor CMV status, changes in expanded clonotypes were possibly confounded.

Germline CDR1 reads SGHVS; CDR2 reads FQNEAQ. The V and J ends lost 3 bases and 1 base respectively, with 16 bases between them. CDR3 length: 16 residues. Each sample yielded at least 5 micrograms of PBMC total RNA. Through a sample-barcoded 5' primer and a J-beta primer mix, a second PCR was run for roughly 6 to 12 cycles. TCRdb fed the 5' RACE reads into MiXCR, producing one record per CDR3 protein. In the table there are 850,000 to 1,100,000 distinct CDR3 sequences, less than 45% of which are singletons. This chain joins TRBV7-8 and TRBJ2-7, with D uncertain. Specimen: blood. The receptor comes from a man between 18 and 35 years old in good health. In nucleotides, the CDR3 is TGTGCCAGCAGCTTGGGCGCAGGCGCTCTTTCCTACGAGCAGTACTTC. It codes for CASSLGAGALSYEQYF.